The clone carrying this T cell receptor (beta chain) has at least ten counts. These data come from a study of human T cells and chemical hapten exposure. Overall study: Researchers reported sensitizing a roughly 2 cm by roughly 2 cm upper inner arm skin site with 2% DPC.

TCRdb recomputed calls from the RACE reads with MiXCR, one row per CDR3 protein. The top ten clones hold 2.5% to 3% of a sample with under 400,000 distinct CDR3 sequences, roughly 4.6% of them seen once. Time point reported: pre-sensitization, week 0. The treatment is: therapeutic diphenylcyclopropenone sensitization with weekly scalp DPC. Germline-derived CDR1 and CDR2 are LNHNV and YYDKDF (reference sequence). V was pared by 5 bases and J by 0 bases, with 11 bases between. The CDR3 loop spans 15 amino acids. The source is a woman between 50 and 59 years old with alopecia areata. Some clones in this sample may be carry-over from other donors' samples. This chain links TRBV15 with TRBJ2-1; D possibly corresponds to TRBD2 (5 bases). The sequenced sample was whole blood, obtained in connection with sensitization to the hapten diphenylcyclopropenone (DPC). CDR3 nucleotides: TGTGCCACCAGCTTAAGCGGTGTCTCCTACAATGAGCAGTTCTTC. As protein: CATSLSGVSYNEQFF.